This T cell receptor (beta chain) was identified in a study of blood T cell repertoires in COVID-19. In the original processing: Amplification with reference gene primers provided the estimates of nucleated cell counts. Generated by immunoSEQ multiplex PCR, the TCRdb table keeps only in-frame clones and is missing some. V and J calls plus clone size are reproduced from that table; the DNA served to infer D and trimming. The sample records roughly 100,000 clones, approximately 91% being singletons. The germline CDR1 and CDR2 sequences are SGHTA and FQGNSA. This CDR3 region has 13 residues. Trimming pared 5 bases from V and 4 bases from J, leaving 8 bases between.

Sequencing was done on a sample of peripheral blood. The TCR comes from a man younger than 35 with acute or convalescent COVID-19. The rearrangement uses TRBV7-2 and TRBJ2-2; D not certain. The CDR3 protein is CASSPHSTGELFF. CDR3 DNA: TGTGCCAGCAGCCCCCATAGCACCGGGGAGCTGTTTTTT.